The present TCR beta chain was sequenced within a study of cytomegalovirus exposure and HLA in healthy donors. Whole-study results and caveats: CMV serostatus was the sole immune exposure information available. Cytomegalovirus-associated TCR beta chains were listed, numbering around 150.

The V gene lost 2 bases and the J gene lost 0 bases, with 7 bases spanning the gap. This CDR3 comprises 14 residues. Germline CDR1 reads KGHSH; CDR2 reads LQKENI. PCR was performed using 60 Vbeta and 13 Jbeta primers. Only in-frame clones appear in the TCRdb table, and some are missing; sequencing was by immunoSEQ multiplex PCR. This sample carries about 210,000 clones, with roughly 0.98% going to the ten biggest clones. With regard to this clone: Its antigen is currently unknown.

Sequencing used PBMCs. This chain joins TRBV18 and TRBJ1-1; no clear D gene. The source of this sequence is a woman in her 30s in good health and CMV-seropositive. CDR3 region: CASSPTEMNTEAFF. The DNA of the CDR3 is TGTGCCAGCTCACCAACAGAGATGAACACTGAAGCTTTCTTT.